Each of the 11 T cell receptor beta chains below was sequenced from the same sample in a study of radiation and T cells in renal cell carcinoma (dated by TCRdb to the early 2020s). This sample's time point label indicates: baseline pretreatment blood. Reading the label with the study, this specimen's treatment or condition is: 15 Gy SBRT to primary tumor, nephrectomy 4 weeks later. Library creation used the immunoSEQ multiplex PCR assay. In TCRdb, the immuneACCESS table is reduced to in-frame sequences with V and J assigned. These tables do not hold every clone; where another copy was compared, an unresolved V gene accounts for under half, and the others remain unexplained. In all, the sample holds some 140,000 clones, and nearly 90% of those were seen once. More than 10% of the sample is in the top ten clones. Source: blood, taken from a patient whose treatment included radiotherapy and nephrectomy. Receptor source: a woman aged 50 to 65 with renal cell carcinoma.

The CDR3: CASSPQERSNEQFF. In DNA form, the CDR3 reads TGCGCCAGCAGCCCCCAGGAGAGGAGCAATGAGCAGTTCTTC. This chain connects TRBV4-3 to TRBJ2-1; D is undetermined. Between the trimmed V and J ends, which lost 4 bases and 6 bases, there was a span of 13 bases. CDR3 length equals 14 residues. Germline CDR1 and CDR2: LGHNA and YSLEER.

The chain is built from TRBV5-1 and TRBJ2-3; D gene unclear. The germline V and J ends were trimmed by 4 bases and 3 bases, with 15 bases remaining between them. Looked up from germline, CDR1 is SGHRS and CDR2 is YFSETQ. The CDR3 sequence is 15 residues long. Written as DNA, the CDR3 is TGCGCCAGCAGCGCCTTAGGATCCACGACAGATACGCAGTATTTT. It codes for CASSALGSTTDTQYF. Full variable domain (outside the CDR3, taken from reference TRBV5-1 and TRBJ2-3): KAGVTQTPRYLIKTRGQQVTLSCSPISGHRSVSWYQQTPGQGLQFLFEYFSETQRNKGNFPGRFSGRQFSNSRSEMNVSTLELGDSALYLCASSALGSTTDTQYFGPGTRLTVL.

V usage is TRBV5-1 and J usage is TRBJ2-1; TRBD1 matches 9 bases. V lost 3 bases to trimming and J lost 0 bases; unmatched junction nucleotides: 1. The germline V gene encodes CDR1 SGHRS and CDR2 YFSETQ. The CDR3 runs to 15 residues. The CDR3, as DNA: TGCGCCAGCAGCTGGGACAGGGCCTCCTACAATGAGCAGTTCTTC. It codes for CASSWDRASYNEQFF.

The chain employs TRBV11-3 and TRBJ1-1; no clear D. Trimming stripped 2 bases from V and 4 bases from J, with 8 bases between. The CDR3 runs 13 residues. Looked up from germline, CDR1 is SGHNT and CDR2 is YENEEA. CDR3 residues: CASSLTRVTEAFF. In DNA form, the CDR3 reads TGTGCCAGCAGCTTAACTCGTGTCACTGAAGCTTTCTTT. Full variable domain (missing parts from reference TRBV11-3 and TRBJ1-1): EAGVVQSPRYKIIEKKQPVAFWCNPISGHNTLYWYLQNLGQGPELLIRYENEEAVDDSQLPKDRFSAERLKGVDSTLKIQPAELGDSAVYLCASSLTRVTEAFFGQGTRLTVV.

This sequence joins TRBV6-6 and TRBJ2-7, with TRBD1 matching 7 bases. Germline V gives CDR1 MNHNY, CDR2 SVGAGI (reference sequence). Trimming at V came to 5 bases and at J to 3 bases, leaving 1 base not matched to a gene. This CDR3 comprises 12 residues. The CDR3, as DNA: TGTGCCAGCAGTCGACAGGGCTACGAGCAGTACTTC. Translation: CASSRQGYEQYF.

The chain recombines TRBV19 with TRBJ1-2, with TRBD1 as a possible D gene (5 bases). Germline lookup yields CDR1 LNHDA and CDR2 SQIVND (reference sequence). V lost 1 base and J lost 3, with 12 bases in between. This CDR3 contains 15 residues. CDR3 sequence reads: CASSIGGGSDYGYTF. The DNA for the CDR3 is TGTGCCAGTAGTATAGGGGGGGGATCCGACTATGGCTACACCTTC.

In this sample, this clone turned up once. V gene TRBV19 combines with J gene TRBJ1-2, with D perhaps matching TRBD1 (6 bases). CDR1 and CDR2 (germline): LNHDA, SQIVND (reference sequence). The CDR3 runs 15 residues. V dropped 8 bases and J dropped 2 bases, with 18 bases sitting between them. CDR3 DNA: TGTGCCAGTCTACAGGGTGCCTCAGGGAACTATGGCTACACCTTC. Protein: CASLQGASGNYGYTF.

The V and J genes are TRBV2 and TRBJ2-3; D unclear. CDR3 length equals 15 residues. Deletions cut 5 bases from V and 0 bases from J, with 12 bases between. Germline V gene sequence: CDR1 SNHLY, CDR2 FYNNEI. The CDR3 DNA follows: TGTGCCAGCAGTACCGTGGACCGTAGCACAGATACGCAGTATTTT. Its protein is CASSTVDRSTDTQYF.

This clone appeared a few times. V gene TRBV4-1 combines with J gene TRBJ1-2, with D maybe TRBD1 (6 bases). V dropped 2 bases and J dropped 3 bases, with 7 bases sitting between them. CDR3 length: 13 amino acids. CDR1 and CDR2 from the germline V gene are MGHRA and YSYEKL. DNA of the CDR3: TGCGCCAGCAGCCAAAGGGGGGACTATGGCTACACCTTC. It encodes CASSQRGDYGYTF.

The chain links TRBV6-5 to TRBJ1-2; 7 nucleotides match TRBD1. V gave up 2 bases and J gave up 4 bases; unmatched junction bases: 7. Germline V gene sequence: CDR1 MNHEY, CDR2 SVGAGI. The CDR3 covers 15 residues. The CDR3 loop reads CASSYEGGRVYGYTF. CDR3 nucleotides: TGTGCCAGCAGTTACGAAGGGGGCAGGGTCTATGGCTACACCTTC.

This clone was observed a single time. The gene calls are TRBV4-2 and TRBJ2-7; 9 nucleotides line up with TRBD1. Germline V gives CDR1 LGHNA, CDR2 YNFKEQ. The CDR3 is made up of 16 amino acids. V trimming: 3 bases; J trimming: 6 bases; junction bases outside the gene matches: 12. The CDR3: CASSQGSDRGRFEQYF. CDR3 sequence (DNA): TGTGCCAGCAGCCAGGGTTCGGACAGGGGTCGGTTCGAGCAGTACTTC.